This is a list of T cell receptor beta chains from one sample in a study of blood T cell repertoires in COVID-19. Using immunoSEQ multiplex PCR, the repertoire was profiled, and TCRdb retains in-frame clones only, with some absent. The sample gives about 81,000 clones, less than 85% of which show up once; around 12% is in the top ten. The sample comprised peripheral blood. The source is a human donor in a cohort sampled during active COVID-19. CDR3s include the opening cysteine and the closing phenylalanine or tryptophan. The D gene is left open where the match is weak.

J gene: TRBJ2-1; D gene: TRBD2; V gene: TRBV5-1; CDR3 DNA: TGCGCCAGCAGCTGGGGACTAGCGGCGTTCAATGAGCAGTTCTTC; CDR3 protein: CASSWGLAAFNEQFF
J gene: TRBJ1-5; D gene: -; V gene: TRBV19; CDR3 DNA: TGTGCCAGTAGTATTTACCAGGGATGGAGCAATCAGCCCCAGCATTTT; CDR3 protein: CASSIYQGWSNQPQHF
J gene: TRBJ1-1; D gene: -; V gene: TRBV4-1; CDR3 DNA: TGCGCCAGCAGCCAAAAAGGGGGACGGGTTGAAGCTTTCTTT; CDR3 protein: CASSQKGGRVEAFF
J gene: TRBJ1-1; D gene: -; V gene: TRBV29-1; CDR3 DNA: TGCAGCGCCTCTAGGGGGAACACTGAAGCTTTCTTT; CDR3 protein: CSASRGNTEAFF
J gene: TRBJ1-1; D gene: -; V gene: TRBV9; CDR3 DNA: TGTGCCAGCAGCGTAGGGCGTGAGGGCGAGGGAGCTTTCTTT; CDR3 protein: CASSVGREGEGAFF
J gene: TRBJ1-1; D gene: -; V gene: TRBV3-1/TRBV3-2; CDR3 DNA: TGTGCCAGCAGCCACGGGGTGCCGGGCACTGAAGCTTTCTTT; CDR3 protein: CASSHGVPGTEAFF
J gene: TRBJ1-1; D gene: TRBD1; V gene: TRBV7-9; CDR3 DNA: TGTGCCAGCAGCGTCCGGGACAGACAGGAGGAAGCTTTCTTT; CDR3 protein: CASSVRDRQEEAFF
J gene: TRBJ1-3; D gene: TRBD1; V gene: TRBV11-2; CDR3 DNA: TGTGCCAGCAGCAGACAGGGTCAAGCTTCTGGAAACACCATATATTTT; CDR3 protein: CASSRQGQASGNTIYF
J gene: TRBJ1-1; D gene: -; V gene: TRBV11-2; CDR3 DNA: TGTGCCAGCAGACGCGGGAACACTGAAGCTTTCTTT; CDR3 protein: CASRRGNTEAFF
J gene: TRBJ2-7; D gene: TRBD2; V gene: TRBV9; CDR3 DNA: TGTGCCAGCAGCGAAGGCGGGGGTCTCTCCTACGAGCAGTACTTC; CDR3 protein: CASSEGGGLSYEQYF